This T cell receptor (beta chain) comes out of a study of CD8+ T cells in alopecia areata. Following extraction, RNA underwent reverse transcription to cDNA, which served as the sequencing template. Sequencing used immunoSEQ multiplex PCR; TCRdb keeps in-frame clones, though not all of them. The sample carries roughly 35,000 clones, 55% recorded once. Per germline, CDR1 LNHDA and CDR2 SQIVND (reference sequence). Trimming took 3 bases from V and 7 from J, leaving 4 bases between them. The CDR3 totals 11 residues. The J gene is TRBJ2-1, the V gene TRBV19; D not certain. The sequence came from a human donor with alopecia areata. Sequencing was done on a sample of NKG2D-high CD8+ T cells sorted from blood. The CDR3 DNA reads as TGTGCCAGTAGTATTGCTAATGAGCAGTTCTTC. Translating it yields CASSIANEQFF.